The next 26 T cell receptor beta chains were all read from a single sample in a study of CD8+ T cells in alopecia areata. RNA was extracted and reverse transcribed into cDNA as the sequencing template. Sequenced by immunoSEQ multiplex PCR; TCRdb stores in-frame clones only, minus some. The table has roughly 64,000 clones, around 47% seen once; the top ten hold roughly 50%. Sequencing was done on a sample of NKG2D-low CD8+ T cells sorted from blood. All receptors derive from a human donor with alopecia areata.

This clone was detected a few times. The chain couples TRBV29-1 to TRBJ2-7; no reliable D call. Trimming shortened V by 5 bases and J by 5 bases, and 10 bases separated the two germline ends. This CDR3 has 11 amino acids. Germline V gives CDR1 SQVTM, CDR2 ANQGSEA. In nucleotides, the CDR3 is TGCAGCGTTCCCTGGGCTCACGAGCAGTACTTC. Its protein is CSVPWAHEQYF.

The chain is built from TRBV7-9 and TRBJ2-7; D gene uncertain. The germline V gene encodes CDR1 SEHNR and CDR2 FQNEAQ (reference sequence). The CDR3 has 12 residues. V gave up 0 bases and J gave up 7 bases, with 7 bases separating them. The CDR3 protein is CASSLASREQYF. For the CDR3, the DNA is TGTGCCAGCAGCTTAGCTTCGAGGGAGCAGTACTTC.

The gene calls are TRBV2 and TRBJ1-2; 7 nucleotides agree with TRBD1. The germline gives CDR1 SNHLY, CDR2 FYNNEI. V was pared by 6 bases and J by 7 bases, with 11 bases of the junction left unmatched. The CDR3 covers 14 residues. This chain's CDR3 is CASRLMGQRSGYTF. Written as DNA, the CDR3 is TGTGCCAGCAGACTAATGGGACAGAGAAGTGGCTACACCTTC. Filled out from reference TRBV2 and TRBJ1-2, the complete variable domain reads EPEVTQTPSHQVTQMGQEVILRCVPISNHLYFYWYRQILGQKVEFLVSFYNNEISEKSEIFDDQFSVERPDGSNFTLKIRSTKLEDSAMYFCASRLMGQRSGYTFGSGTRLTVV.

By sample share, this clone is medium-sized. The V and J genes are TRBV27 and TRBJ2-1; D may be TRBD1 or TRBD2 (5 bases each). The CDR3 loop spans 14 amino acids. Trimming took off 2 bases at V and 2 bases at J, with 7 bases between the two ends. Germline V gene lookup returns CDR1 MNHEY and CDR2 SMNVEV (reference sequence). The CDR3 sequence: CASSLRDAYNEQFF. The CDR3 DNA is TGTGCCAGCAGTTTAAGGGACGCCTACAATGAGCAGTTCTTC.

This clone is classed as medium-sized (0.01 to 0.1%). This CDR3 is CAIPGRTATGELFF. CDR3 coding DNA: TGTGCCATCCCTGGCAGGACGGCCACCGGGGAGCTGTTTTTT. V is TRBV10-3 and J is TRBJ2-2; D ambiguous. CDR3 length: 14 amino acids. Germline assignment: CDR1 ENHRY and CDR2 SYGVKD. V was shortened by 8 bases and J by 4 bases, with 14 bases between the two germline ends.

This chain uses TRBV28 with TRBJ2-1; 7 nucleotides agree with TRBD1. The V segment lost 6 bases and the J segment 4 bases; nucleotides outside the gene matches: 9. CDR1 is MDHEN and CDR2 is SYDVKM in the germline V gene. This CDR3 is 15 amino acids long. As DNA, the CDR3 is TGTGCCAGCAGCTCGACAGGGCAAGTTTACAATGAGCAGTTCTTC. This sequence encodes CASSSTGQVYNEQFF.

This clone was found a few times. The chain employs TRBV7-8 and TRBJ2-1; 13 bases map to TRBD2. CDR1 is SGHVS and CDR2 is FQNEAQ in the germline V gene. The CDR3 totals 16 residues. J lost 9 bases, V lost 5 bases, and 10 bases had no gene match. The CDR3 protein is CASSPTSGRPAAEQFF. CDR3 DNA: TGTGCCAGCAGCCCGACTAGCGGGAGGCCTGCGGCTGAGCAGTTCTTC.

This sequence joins TRBV13 and TRBJ1-1, with D possibly TRBD1 on 5 matching bases. The CDR3 has 14 residues. The V end lost 4 bases, the J end lost 4 bases, and 13 bases lay between the germline ends. Germline V gene data show CDR1 as PRHDT and CDR2 as FYEKMQ (reference sequence). CDR3 coding DNA: TGTGCCAGCAGCTCAGGGTCTCGGGGCACTGAAGCTTTCTTT. Translating it yields CASSSGSRGTEAFF.

This clone has more than one count but fewer than ten. This chain joins TRBV28 and TRBJ2-1; 7 nucleotides align to TRBD1. With 6 bases clipped from V and 4 bases from J, the junction kept 9 bases outside the gene matches. The CDR3 consists of 15 residues. Per germline, CDR1 MDHEN and CDR2 SYDVKM. The CDR3 spells CASSLGQLLYNEQFF. CDR3 in DNA: TGTGCCAGCAGCCTGGGACAGCTCCTTTACAATGAGCAGTTCTTC.

The chain joins TRBV5-1 to TRBJ2-7; 8 bases agree with TRBD2. The CDR3 runs 14 residues. Germline loops: CDR1 SGHRS, CDR2 YFSETQ. V lost 6 bases to trimming and J lost 2 bases; unmatched junction nucleotides: 7. CDR3 bases: TGCGCCAGCACCAGTAGCGGGGCGACCTACGAGCAGTACTTC. Protein sequence: CASTSSGATYEQYF. The complete variable domain, with remaining parts taken from reference TRBV5-1 and TRBJ2-7, reads KAGVTQTPRYLIKTRGQQVTLSCSPISGHRSVSWYQQTPGQGLQFLFEYFSETQRNKGNFPGRFSGRQFSNSRSEMNVSTLELGDSALYLCASTSSGATYEQYFGPGTRLTVT.

V usage is TRBV30 and J usage is TRBJ1-2, with no clear D. V was cut by 2 bases and J by 2 bases, with 0 bases left in between. CDR1 and CDR2 from the germline V gene are GTSNPN and SVGIG (reference sequence). This CDR3 is 10 amino acids long. In DNA, the CDR3 is TGTGCCTGGAGTAACTATGGCTACACCTTC. It translates to CAWSNYGYTF. Full variable domain (outside the CDR3, taken from reference TRBV30 and TRBJ1-2): SQTIHQWPATLVQPVGSPLSLECTVEGTSNPNLYWYRQAAGRGLQLLFYSVGIGQISSEVPQNLSASRPQDRQFILSSKKLLLSDSGFYLCAWSNYGYTFGSGTRLTVV.

This chain links TRBV29-1 with TRBJ2-1; 7 bases line up with TRBD1. This CDR3 is built from 14 residues. V was clipped by 5 bases and J by 5 bases; unmatched bases: 9. In germline, CDR1 is SQVTM, CDR2 ANQGSEA. CDR3 in amino acids: CSVPGTEYHNEQFF. The CDR3 DNA sequence: TGCAGCGTTCCCGGGACAGAATACCACAATGAGCAGTTCTTC.

This chain links TRBV7-9 with TRBJ2-2; D call uncertain. The CDR3 has 14 amino acids. Germline assignment: CDR1 SEHNR and CDR2 FQNEAQ (reference sequence). Trimming left V 3 bases short and J 3 bases short, with 8 bases between. CDR3 DNA sequence: TGTGCCAGCAGCTTTCTATCAGACACCGGGGAGCTGTTTTTT. Translated, it gives CASSFLSDTGELFF. Full variable domain (remainder filled in from reference TRBV7-9 and TRBJ2-2): DTGVSQNPRHKITKRGQNVTFRCDPISEHNRLYWYRQTLGQGPEFLTYFQNEAQLEKSRLLSDRFSAERPKGSFSTLEIQRTEQGDSAMYLCASSFLSDTGELFFGEGSRLTVL.

This rearrangement joins TRBV11-2 to TRBJ1-1; possible D gene TRBD1, 5 bases. The CDR3 has 12 residues. V lost 1 base and J lost 7, with 7 bases in between. Germline loops: CDR1 SGHAT, CDR2 FQNNGV. The CDR3 DNA follows: TGTGCCAGCAGCTTAGGGGGCATTGAAGCTTTCTTT. Translated: CASSLGGIEAFF.

This clone was observed a few times. V gene TRBV23-1 combines with J gene TRBJ2-7, with 9 bases lining up with TRBD1. TRBV23-1 is identified as an open reading frame with a role that is uncertain. V was pared by 3 bases and J by 0 bases, with 6 bases of the junction left unmatched. The CDR3 is 16 amino acids. The CDR3 protein is CASSHLDRGSSYEQYF. The CDR3 nucleotides read TGCGCCAGCAGTCACCTGGACAGGGGAAGCTCCTACGAGCAGTACTTC.

The chain joins TRBV9 to TRBJ2-5, with 10 bases lining up with TRBD2. V gave up 0 bases and J gave up 4 bases; unmatched junction bases: 6. From germline, CDR1 is SGDLS and CDR2 YYNGEE. This CDR3 has 16 residues. Here the CDR3 reads CASSVEALAGAETQYF. The CDR3 nucleotides read TGTGCCAGCAGCGTAGAGGCCCTAGCGGGAGCAGAGACCCAGTACTTC.

The chain uses TRBV27 and TRBJ2-7; 11 nucleotides align to TRBD2. The CDR3 sequence is 13 residues long. In germline, CDR1 is MNHEY, CDR2 SMNVEV (reference sequence). V shed 4 bases and J 10 bases; nucleotides not matched to a gene: 6. This chain's CDR3 is CASSSTSGGPQYF. In nucleotides, the CDR3 is TGTGCCAGCAGTTCAACTAGCGGGGGACCCCAGTACTTC.

The V gene is TRBV6-1, the J gene TRBJ2-1; no clear D. The V and J ends lost 2 bases and 3 bases respectively, with 11 bases between them. The germline V gene encodes CDR1 MNHNS and CDR2 SASEGT. CDR3 length: 15 amino acids. CDR3 loop: CASSENQVFYNEQFF. As DNA, the CDR3 is TGTGCCAGCAGTGAAAACCAGGTTTTCTACAATGAGCAGTTCTTC.

V and J are TRBV5-6 and TRBJ2-7; TRBD2 agrees at 12 bases. Germline-derived CDR1 and CDR2 are SGHDT and YYEEEE. The CDR3 is made up of 16 amino acids. J gave up 4 bases and V 0 bases, and 5 bases lay outside the gene matches. In nucleotides, the CDR3 is TGTGCCAGCAGCTTGGGACTAGCGGGAGAGGAGTACGAGCAGTACTTC. Protein product: CASSLGLAGEEYEQYF.

The chain recombines TRBV7-9 with TRBJ2-4; D not resolved. CDR1 and CDR2 (germline): SEHNR, FQNEAQ (reference sequence). V lost 5 bases and J lost 3, with 11 bases in between. CDR3 length: 14 amino acids. This CDR3 reads CASSPSRSKNIQYF. In DNA, the CDR3 is TGTGCCAGCAGCCCCTCCAGGAGCAAAAACATTCAGTACTTC.

The V call is TRBV19, the J call TRBJ2-1; no firm D call. This CDR3 comprises 11 residues. The germline V and J ends were trimmed by 6 bases and 8 bases, with 8 bases remaining between them. CDR1 and CDR2 (germline): LNHDA, SQIVND (reference sequence). The DNA of the CDR3 is TGTGCCAGTAGATGGGCCGATGAGCAGTTCTTC. This codes for CASRWADEQFF.

The chain uses TRBV5-6 and TRBJ1-2; D uncertain. The germline V gene encodes CDR1 SGHDT and CDR2 YYEEEE. V lost 6 bases and J 2 bases, leaving 14 bases between the germline ends. CDR3 size: 14 residues. This CDR3 is CASNPDVGNYGYTF. As DNA, the CDR3 is TGTGCCAGCAACCCGGATGTGGGAAACTATGGCTACACCTTC. Supplemented by reference TRBV5-6 and TRBJ1-2, the full variable domain reads DAGVTQSPTHLIKTRGQQVTLRCSPKSGHDTVSWYQQALGQGPQFIFQYYEEEERQRGNFPDRFSGHQFPNYSSELNVNALLLGDSALYLCASNPDVGNYGYTFGSGTRLTVV.

This clone has a handful of counts. The chain joins TRBV7-3 to TRBJ2-7; perhaps TRBD1 as D (6 bases). The CDR3 extends over 14 amino acids. Trimming took 5 bases from V and 5 from J, leaving 16 bases between them. Germline CDR1 reads SGHTA; CDR2 reads FQGTGA. Here the CDR3 DNA reads TGTGCCAGCAGCGTTACCGGGGCAGGGGACGAGCAGTACTTC. Residues: CASSVTGAGDEQYF. Full variable domain (missing parts from reference TRBV7-3 and TRBJ2-7): GAGVSQTPSNKVTEKGKYVELRCDPISGHTALYWYRQSLGQGPEFLIYFQGTGAADDSGLPNDRFFAVRPEGSVSTLKIQRTERGDSAVYLCASSVTGAGDEQYFGPGTRLTVT.

The rearrangement uses TRBV19 and TRBJ2-1; 10 bases map to TRBD1. Germline V CDR1 and CDR2: LNHDA, SQIVND (reference sequence). The CDR3 contains 15 residues. The V and J ends lost 5 bases and 7 bases, in that order; junction bases with no gene match: 8. CDR3 in amino acids: CASSFGDRGVNEQFF. The CDR3 region has the DNA TGTGCCAGTAGTTTTGGGGACAGGGGTGTTAATGAGCAGTTCTTC.

This clone showed up just a few times. The rearrangement links TRBV20-1 to TRBJ1-1; maybe TRBD1 (5 bases). Germline V gives CDR1 DFQATT, CDR2 SNEGSKA (reference sequence). Trimming pared 6 bases from V and 5 bases from J, leaving 10 bases between. The CDR3 length is 11 residues. The DNA for the CDR3 is TGCAGTGCAGGGACCACTACTGAAGCTTTCTTT. This encodes CSAGTTTEAFF.

This clone was counted between two and nine times. CDR3 in DNA: TGCAGCGTTGAACAGGTGGACACCGGGGAGCTGTTTTTT. This sequence encodes CSVEQVDTGELFF. This chain joins TRBV29-1 and TRBJ2-2; D uncertain. Germline V CDR1 and CDR2: SQVTM, ANQGSEA. V dropped 2 bases and J dropped 3 bases, with 7 bases sitting between them. This CDR3 comprises 13 residues.